This TCR beta chain was found in a study of cytomegalovirus exposure and HLA in healthy donors. Study-level findings and limits: Over 15,000 TCR beta sequences were associated with HLA alleles at 0.05 false discovery rate in a later analysis.

The PCR had 60 Vbeta and 13 Jbeta primers. The table came from immunoSEQ multiplex PCR; TCRdb's copy has only in-frame clones and leaves some out. The listing contains around 50,000 clones. Germline CDR1 MNHEY, CDR2 SVGAGI. This CDR3 region has 13 residues. The V end was cut by 1 base, the J end by 7 bases, with 8 bases between. Comments on this clone: Its antigen is as yet unknown.

This sequence joins TRBV6-5 and TRBJ2-1; D is unresolved. This TCR was recovered from a woman aged 45-59 years in good health and CMV-seropositive. Sequencing was done on a sample of PBMCs. CDR3 DNA sequence: TGTGCCAGCAGTTACTTCCCAGGTAATGAGCAGTTCTTC. It codes for CASSYFPGNEQFF.